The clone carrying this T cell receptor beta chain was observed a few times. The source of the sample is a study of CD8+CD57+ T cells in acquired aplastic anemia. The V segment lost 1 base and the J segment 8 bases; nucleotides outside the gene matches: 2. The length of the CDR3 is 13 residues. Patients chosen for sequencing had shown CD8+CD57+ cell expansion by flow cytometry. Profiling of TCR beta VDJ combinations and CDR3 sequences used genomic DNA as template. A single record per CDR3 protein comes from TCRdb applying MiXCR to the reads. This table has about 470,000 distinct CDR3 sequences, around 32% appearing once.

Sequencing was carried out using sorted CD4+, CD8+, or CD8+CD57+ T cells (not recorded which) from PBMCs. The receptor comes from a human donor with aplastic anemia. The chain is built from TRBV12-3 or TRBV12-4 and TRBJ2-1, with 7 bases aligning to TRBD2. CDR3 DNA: TGTGCCAGCAGTTTAGATCGGGGGGATGAGCAGTTCTTC. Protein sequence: CASSLDRGDEQFF.